A selection of T cell receptor beta chains follows, all from one sample in a study of regulatory T cells in long-lasting Graves disease. TCRdb reprocessed the multiplex PCR reads with MiXCR, giving one entry per CDR3 protein. The data show hundreds of thousands of distinct CDR3 sequences, with around 16% seen just once and 22% held by the top ten. The material sequenced was peripheral blood mononuclear cells (PBMCs), taken at new diagnosis, from a patient treated with antithyroid drugs. These receptors were taken from a female donor with Graves disease. Both conserved end residues are part of each CDR3. A D gene is named only where the DNA matches it firmly. The size entry is marked missing in some rows and otherwise reads once, few, many or a size class.

J	size	D	V	DNA	CDR3
TRBJ2-2	.	TRBD2	TRBV5-1	TGCGCCAGCAGCTTCGTCGGCGGGAGTCCCACCGGGGAGCTGTTTTTT	CASSFVGGSPTGELFF
TRBJ2-1	.	TRBD2	TRBV12-3/TRBV12-4	TGTGCCAGCGGCGGCCCCACAAAAACAGCGGGGAGGGACAATGAGCAGTTCTTC	CASGGPTKTAGRDNEQFF
TRBJ1-5	many	.	TRBV30	TGTGCCTGGAGTGTACGCGATCAACACTATCAGCCCCAGCATTTT	CAWSVRDQHYQPQHF
TRBJ1-3	few	.	TRBV6-1	TGTGCCAGCAGCTTCAGACAGGTCTCTGGAAACACCATATATTTT	CASSFRQVSGNTIYF
TRBJ1-2	many	TRBD1	TRBV2	TGTGCCAGCACCCCTTCCGGGACAGGGAACTATGGCTACACCTTC	CASTPSGTGNYGYTF
TRBJ2-2	.	TRBD2	TRBV18	TGTGCCAGCTCACCGAGCGGGAGCGCGAACACCGGGGAGCTGTTTTTT	CASSPSGSANTGELFF
TRBJ2-5	many	.	TRBV3-1	TGTGCCAGCAGCCAAGATGTAACGGGCATCCAAGAGACCCAGTACTTC	CASSQDVTGIQETQYF
TRBJ1-1	.	TRBD1	TRBV6-1	TGTGCCAGCAGAAGGGACAGCTACACTGAAGCTTTCTTT	CASRRDSYTEAFF
TRBJ1-1	many	.	TRBV6-4	TGTGCCAGCAGTGAATCGACAGCCAACACTGAAGCTTTCTTT	CASSESTANTEAFF
TRBJ1-5	.	.	TRBV7-8	TGTGCCAGCAGCCCAATCCGAAAACAGGGAAACAATCAGCCCCAGCATTTT	CASSPIRKQGNNQPQHF
TRBJ1-1	many	.	TRBV7-3	TGTGCCAGCGGCCCGGGGAACACTGAAGCTTTCTTT	CASGPGNTEAFF
TRBJ1-4	.	.	TRBV27	TGTGCCAGCGGTAGTGAAAAACTGTTTTTT	CASGSEKLFF
TRBJ1-4	few	.	TRBV5-4	TGTGCCAGCAGCTTGGGGACCGGGGGCGGGTATGAAAAACTGTTTTTT	CASSLGTGGGYEKLFF
TRBJ1-1	many	.	TRBV7-9	TGTGCCAGCAGCTTAGCTTTCGTTGGTCAGAACACTGAAGCTTTCTTT	CASSLAFVGQNTEAFF
TRBJ2-1	many	.	TRBV11-1	TGTGCCAGCAGCTTATTTTACGGAAAGGGGGATGAGCAGTTCTTC	CASSLFYGKGDEQFF
TRBJ2-7	many	.	TRBV29-1	TGCAGCGTTATGACAGGAGATCTCTACGAGCAGTACTTC	CSVMTGDLYEQYF
TRBJ2-7	many	.	TRBV13	TGTGCCAGCAGCCTCCGGACAGACCTCTACGAGCAGTACTTC	CASSLRTDLYEQYF
TRBJ2-1	many	TRBD1	TRBV9	TGTGCCAGCAGCATCGGACAGGGGGATATCGATGAGCAGTTCTTC	CASSIGQGDIDEQFF
TRBJ2-1	few	.	TRBV20-1	TGCAGTGCTAGTGGGCAGGGATCCTACAATGAGCAGTTCTTC	CSASGQGSYNEQFF
TRBJ2-3	many	.	TRBV9	TGTGCCAGCAGCTACTTCGGGGCGACAGATACGCAGTATTTT	CASSYFGATDTQYF
TRBJ1-1	.	.	TRBV14	TGTGCCAGCAGCCAAGACGTATATGGGGAAGCTTTCTTT	CASSQDVYGEAFF
TRBJ2-1	many	TRBD2	TRBV5-1	TGCGCCAGCAGCTTGGGGACTAGTAGCGGGCCTCAGAGGGAGCAGTTCTTC	CASSLGTSSGPQREQFF